This T cell receptor beta chain was found in a study of CD8+ T cells in alopecia areata. The study, taken as a whole, reports: Normal skin's resident alphabeta T cells are sequenced alongside lesional scalp T cells. An increase in clonality over normal scalp was evident in lesional scalp, especially alopecia totalis/universalis.

Both peripheral blood and punch biopsies of lesional scalp skin were obtained from patients who had alopecia areata. Trimming took 1 base from V and 7 from J, leaving 13 bases between them. The CDR3 extends over 14 amino acids. Germline loops: CDR1 LGHNA, CDR2 YSLEER. For this clone: Its antigen is currently unknown.

Isolated RNA was reverse transcribed into cDNA used as the sequencing template. Sequenced by immunoSEQ multiplex PCR; TCRdb stores in-frame clones only, minus some. The sample holds 200,000 to 250,000 clones, under 80% seen once. This sample comprised CD4+ T cells sorted from blood, obtained at week 0. The chain links TRBV4-3 to TRBJ1-2; no clear D. This clonotype was obtained from a human donor with alopecia areata. The CDR3 loop reads CASSQGLASVGYTF. CDR3 coding DNA: TGCGCCAGCAGCCAAGGTCTCGCCTCGGTTGGCTACACCTTC.